Sequencing of this T cell receptor (beta chain) was carried out in a study of control samples from healthy donors and cancer patients. The data were produced by immunoSEQ multiplex PCR, yet TCRdb's version contains in-frame clones alone and is incomplete. The sample shows tens of thousands of clones, about 88% of them seen only once. Sequencing input: blood. The sequence came from a woman between 65 and 79 years old in good health.

The CDR3 here is CASSLEIAGNTGELFF. The CDR3 DNA sequence: TGTGCCAGCAGTTTGGAGATAGCGGGGAACACCGGGGAGCTGTTTTTT. This chain connects TRBV27 to TRBJ2-2, with 7 bases lining up with TRBD2. V lost 3 bases to trimming and J lost 1 base; unmatched junction nucleotides: 5. Looked up from germline, CDR1 is MNHEY and CDR2 is SMNVEV (reference sequence). This CDR3 is 16 amino acids long.